These T cell receptor beta chains were read from a single sample in a study of graft-versus-host responses after intestinal transplantation. Assay used: immunoSEQ multiplex PCR; TCRdb lists only in-frame clones, some missing. The data contain roughly 120,000 clones, approximately 96% of them seen just once; the ten biggest clones take up around 3%. No antigens are known for them. The sample in question was unstimulated CD8+ T cells sorted from spleen or lymph node cells, obtained before intestinal transplant. Receptor source: a human donor who received an intestinal transplant. Each CDR3 is given with its conserved first and last residue. The D gene is left open where the match is weak. Rows may omit the clone size; those that give it use once, few, many or a size class.

J gene: TRBJ1-2; D gene: -; V gene: TRBV4-1; clone size: -; CDR3 protein: CASSQPLAANYGYTF; CDR3 DNA: TGCGCCAGCAGCCAACCGTTGGCAGCCAACTATGGCTACACCTTC
J gene: TRBJ1-5; D gene: -; V gene: TRBV25-1; clone size: -; CDR3 protein: CASSELAGQPQHF; CDR3 DNA: TGTGCCAGCAGTGAATTGGCGGGACAGCCCCAGCATTTT
J gene: TRBJ2-3; D gene: -; V gene: TRBV10-1; clone size: -; CDR3 protein: CASSESYPTDTQYF; CDR3 DNA: TGCGCCAGCAGTGAGTCGTATCCCACAGATACGCAGTATTTT
J gene: TRBJ2-7; D gene: -; V gene: TRBV5-1; clone size: -; CDR3 protein: CASSLARGSSSYEQYF; CDR3 DNA: TGCGCCAGCAGCTTGGCTCGGGGATCAAGCTCCTACGAGCAGTACTTC
J gene: TRBJ2-2; D gene: -; V gene: TRBV15; clone size: -; CDR3 protein: CATSREVNTGELFF; CDR3 DNA: TGTGCCACCAGCAGAGAGGTGAACACCGGGGAGCTGTTTTTT
J gene: TRBJ1-1; D gene: -; V gene: TRBV6-5; clone size: -; CDR3 protein: CASRSTFVAEAFF; CDR3 DNA: TGTGCCAGCAGGAGTACCTTTGTGGCTGAAGCTTTCTTT
J gene: TRBJ1-5; D gene: -; V gene: TRBV2; clone size: once; CDR3 protein: CASSWDQPQPQHF; CDR3 DNA: TGTGCCAGCAGTTGGGACCAACCCCAGCCCCAGCATTTT
J gene: TRBJ2-3; D gene: TRBD1; V gene: TRBV7-2; clone size: -; CDR3 protein: CASSLAGQGPDTQYF; CDR3 DNA: TGTGCCAGCAGCTTAGCGGGACAGGGGCCAGATACGCAGTATTTT
J gene: TRBJ2-7; D gene: TRBD2; V gene: TRBV13; clone size: -; CDR3 protein: CASSSRGFGGLAELNSYEQYF; CDR3 DNA: TGTGCCAGCAGCTCTAGAGGTTTCGGCGGACTAGCGGAACTTAATTCCTACGAGCAGTACTTC
J gene: TRBJ2-1; D gene: TRBD2; V gene: TRBV2; clone size: few; CDR3 protein: CASSEGSSGRGFEQFF; CDR3 DNA: TGTGCCAGCAGTGAGGGCTCAAGCGGGAGAGGGTTTGAGCAGTTCTTC
J gene: TRBJ1-4; D gene: -; V gene: TRBV9; clone size: -; CDR3 protein: CASSDDRGRKLFF; CDR3 DNA: TGTGCCAGCAGCGATGACAGAGGTAGAAAACTGTTTTTT
J gene: TRBJ2-7; D gene: TRBD2; V gene: TRBV30; clone size: -; CDR3 protein: CAWSAAPGLAGFGSYEQYF; CDR3 DNA: TGTGCCTGGAGTGCCGCCCCGGGACTAGCGGGCTTTGGCTCCTACGAGCAGTACTTC
J gene: TRBJ2-7; D gene: -; V gene: TRBV6-5; clone size: -; CDR3 protein: CASMIGDTSYEQYF; CDR3 DNA: TGTGCCAGCATGATCGGGGACACGTCCTACGAGCAGTACTTC
J gene: TRBJ2-7; D gene: -; V gene: TRBV4-3; clone size: -; CDR3 protein: CASSLYFVGNPQVEQYF; CDR3 DNA: TGCGCCAGCAGCCTGTACTTCGTCGGGAACCCCCAGGTGGAGCAGTACTTC
J gene: TRBJ2-7; D gene: -; V gene: TRBV7-2; clone size: -; CDR3 protein: CASSLAQGLFEQYF; CDR3 DNA: TGTGCCAGCAGCTTAGCTCAGGGGTTATTCGAGCAGTACTTC
J gene: TRBJ2-1; D gene: -; V gene: TRBV4-1; clone size: -; CDR3 protein: CASSQDQGPYNEQFF; CDR3 DNA: TGCGCCAGCAGCCAAGATCAAGGGCCCTACAATGAGCAGTTCTTC
J gene: TRBJ2-2; D gene: TRBD1; V gene: TRBV5-4; clone size: few; CDR3 protein: CASSLWGTGGSGELFF; CDR3 DNA: TGTGCCAGCAGCTTGTGGGGGACAGGGGGCTCCGGGGAGCTGTTTTTT
J gene: TRBJ2-2; D gene: -; V gene: TRBV15; clone size: -; CDR3 protein: CATSRDHPENTGELFF; CDR3 DNA: TGTGCCACCAGCAGAGATCATCCAGAGAACACCGGGGAGCTGTTTTTT
J gene: TRBJ1-2; D gene: -; V gene: TRBV6-1; clone size: -; CDR3 protein: CASSERGGGLKNGYTF; CDR3 DNA: TGTGCCAGCAGTGAAAGGGGAGGAGGTCTAAAGAATGGCTACACCTTC
J gene: TRBJ2-2; D gene: TRBD1; V gene: TRBV6-4; clone size: -; CDR3 protein: CASSGGQTTGEPFF; CDR3 DNA: TGTGCCAGCAGTGGGGGACAGACCACCGGGGAGCCGTTTTTT
J gene: TRBJ2-7; D gene: -; V gene: TRBV30; clone size: -; CDR3 protein: CAWSGEQSFSYEQYF; CDR3 DNA: TGTGCCTGGAGTGGGGAACAGTCTTTCTCCTACGAGCAGTACTTC
J gene: TRBJ2-1; D gene: TRBD2; V gene: TRBV30; clone size: -; CDR3 protein: CASSGRRYNEQFF; CDR3 DNA: TGTGCCTCTAGCGGGAGGCGTTACAATGAGCAGTTCTTC
J gene: TRBJ2-7; D gene: TRBD2; V gene: TRBV7-3; clone size: -; CDR3 protein: CASSPGTGGFYEQYF; CDR3 DNA: TGTGCCAGCAGCCCCGGGACGGGGGGGTTCTACGAGCAGTACTTC
J gene: TRBJ2-3; D gene: -; V gene: TRBV4-3; clone size: -; CDR3 protein: CASSQRQLTDTQYF; CDR3 DNA: TGCGCCAGCAGCCAACGGCAGCTCACAGATACGCAGTATTTT
J gene: TRBJ2-7; D gene: -; V gene: TRBV11-2; clone size: -; CDR3 protein: CASSLDWGYEQYF; CDR3 DNA: TGTGCCAGCAGCTTAGACTGGGGTTACGAGCAGTACTTC
J gene: TRBJ2-5; D gene: TRBD1; V gene: TRBV5-4; clone size: -; CDR3 protein: CATETGTGQETQYF; CDR3 DNA: TGTGCCACCGAAACCGGGACAGGACAAGAGACCCAGTACTTC
J gene: TRBJ1-1; D gene: -; V gene: TRBV7-3; clone size: -; CDR3 protein: CASSSRGAREDTEAFF; CDR3 DNA: TGTGCCAGCAGCTCCCGTGGAGCCAGGGAGGACACTGAAGCTTTCTTT
J gene: TRBJ1-4; D gene: -; V gene: TRBV28; clone size: -; CDR3 protein: CASSYPGDPEREKLFF; CDR3 DNA: TGTGCCAGCAGTTACCCCGGGGACCCGGAGCGGGAAAAACTGTTTTTT